These T cell receptor beta chains were read from a single sample in a study of T cell responses to AZD1222 COVID-19 vaccine. The repertoire was sequenced with immunoSEQ multiplex PCR; TCRdb's copy has only in-frame clones and lacks some. The sample shows more than 150,000 clones, roughly 92% of them seen only once. The sequences come from peripheral blood, collected on day 0 of AZD1222 vaccination. These receptors came from an adult in good health. CDR3s include the opening cysteine and the closing phenylalanine or tryptophan.

j_call v_call cdr3_aa
TRBJ1-1 TRBV18 CASSPPASPNTEAFF
TRBJ2-1 TRBV2 CASSGQPGVDEQFF
TRBJ1-1 TRBV7-8 CASRTNTEAFF
TRBJ1-2 TRBV3-1/TRBV3-2 CASSQVFTWTGTGGRLGYGYTF
TRBJ1-4 TRBV28 CASSSPHLGAVMEKLFF
TRBJ1-5 TRBV28 CASSPHPGYNQPQHF
TRBJ1-3 TRBV18 CASSPKQSSGNTIYF
TRBJ1-1 TRBV10-3 CAISESGGPPEAFF
TRBJ1-1 TRBV4-1 CASSQGQTMNTEAFF
TRBJ1-2 TRBV28 CASSPPTGARGYTF
TRBJ1-5 TRBV27 CASSLRGGQPQHF
TRBJ1-2 TRBV2 CASSEIGTWGYTF
TRBJ2-5 TRBV3-1/TRBV3-2 CASSPRTSGEETQYF
TRBJ1-2 TRBV4-2 CASSLPGQGADGYTF
TRBJ1-1 TRBV9 CASSPRTAGTEAFF
TRBJ1-1 TRBV10-2 CASSGQGNTEAFF
TRBJ1-2 TRBV9 CASSPRTGGYTF
TRBJ1-4 TRBV19 CASSGMTGENEKLFF
TRBJ1-6 TRBV5-6 CASSLGGSSYNSPLHF
TRBJ1-2 TRBV5-6 CASSFEDRAEGYTF
TRBJ1-2 TRBV7-9 CASSLQKTEGYTF
TRBJ1-6 TRBV6-1 CASSVVVRGGGNSPLHF
TRBJ2-1 TRBV4-1 CASSQAWGGTYNEQFF
TRBJ1-5 TRBV27 CASSPMGRGNQPQHF
TRBJ2-3 TRBV20-1 CSASIGDTDTQYF
TRBJ2-1 TRBV28 CASSLGSNEQFF
TRBJ2-1 TRBV9 CASSPGGEQFF
TRBJ1-2 TRBV19 CASSFVDAYGYTF
TRBJ2-7 TRBV2 CASLRGTALSEQYF
TRBJ2-5 TRBV5-6 CASSPGTNQETQYF
TRBJ2-1 TRBV10-2 CASRDAGSNEQFF
TRBJ2-2 TRBV2 CASSGGYGELFF
TRBJ1-6 TRBV5-1 CASSLEMRDIDGSPLHF
TRBJ2-3 TRBV28 CASSFGQGKQYF
TRBJ1-2 TRBV4-3 CASSHQGAFNYGYTF
TRBJ1-1 TRBV28 CASSKAGRTEAFF
TRBJ2-1 TRBV7-6 CASSLGGQDYNNEQFF
TRBJ1-2 TRBV9 CASSFAKGYTF
TRBJ1-4 TRBV7-9 CASSLYRLGELFF
TRBJ2-1 TRBV2 CASTENNERFF